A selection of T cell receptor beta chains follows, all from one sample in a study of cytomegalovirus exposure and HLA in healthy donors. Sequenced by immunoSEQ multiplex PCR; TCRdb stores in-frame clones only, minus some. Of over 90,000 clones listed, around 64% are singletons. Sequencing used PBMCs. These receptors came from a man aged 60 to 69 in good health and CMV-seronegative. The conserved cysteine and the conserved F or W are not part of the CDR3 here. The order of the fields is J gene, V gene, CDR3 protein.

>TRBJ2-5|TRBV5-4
ASTLWTSGGNQETQY
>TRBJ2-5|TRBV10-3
AISTGQQETQY
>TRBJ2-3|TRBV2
ATSSGGLGGTDTQY
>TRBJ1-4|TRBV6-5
ASSNGGAGDEKLF
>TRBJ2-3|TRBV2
ASSADGLRDTDTQY
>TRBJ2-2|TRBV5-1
ASSTGQGGPGELF
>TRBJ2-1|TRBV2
ASSETSGHNEQF
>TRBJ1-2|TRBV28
ASSLSGYGYT
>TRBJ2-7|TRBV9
ASSVSGRENEQY
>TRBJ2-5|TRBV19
ASSNSETQY
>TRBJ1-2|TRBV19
ASSILAGANYGYT
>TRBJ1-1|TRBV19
ASSTPFGGADTEAF
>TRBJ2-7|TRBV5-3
ARPQFRSEQY
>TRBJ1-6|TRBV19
ASSQGSSQNSPLH
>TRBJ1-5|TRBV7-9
ASSFSGMEPQH
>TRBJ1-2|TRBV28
ASSFGAGGFYGYT
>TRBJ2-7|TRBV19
ASSIGTGQTYEQY
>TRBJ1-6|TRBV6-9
ASSGHRAPLH
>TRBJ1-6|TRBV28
ASSGTGGVRDSPLH
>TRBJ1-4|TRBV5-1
ASSDRGYTNEKLF
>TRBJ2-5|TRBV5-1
ASSTTGLAGVQETQY
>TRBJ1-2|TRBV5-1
ASRAEGRNYGYT
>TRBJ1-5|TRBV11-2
ASSYRGDQPQH
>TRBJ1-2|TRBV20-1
SAGRSRGYT
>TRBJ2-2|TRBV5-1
ASSLVGGGKNTGELF
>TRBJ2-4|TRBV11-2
ASSLEGQGLGKNIQY
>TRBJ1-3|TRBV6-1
ASSESRAGNTIY
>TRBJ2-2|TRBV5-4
ASSTGSDTGELF
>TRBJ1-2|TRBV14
ASSQRGGATNYGYT
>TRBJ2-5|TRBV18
ASSPSTGQGGKTQY
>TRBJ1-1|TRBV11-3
ASSLDGRDTEAF
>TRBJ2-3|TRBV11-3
ASSPPTSGYSTDTQY
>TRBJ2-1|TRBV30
AWSNSGGSVGEQF
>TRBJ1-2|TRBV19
ASQTRTGLTYGYT
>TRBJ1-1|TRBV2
ASRADRDTEAF
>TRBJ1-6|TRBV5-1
ASSAADRLNSPLH
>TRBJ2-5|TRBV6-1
ASSKQGTQETQY
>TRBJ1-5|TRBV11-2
ASSLNGYSNQPQH
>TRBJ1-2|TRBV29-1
SVPVGGGSPDGGYT
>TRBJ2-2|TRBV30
AWRRLAGGTGELF
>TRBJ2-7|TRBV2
ASRGQGHEQY